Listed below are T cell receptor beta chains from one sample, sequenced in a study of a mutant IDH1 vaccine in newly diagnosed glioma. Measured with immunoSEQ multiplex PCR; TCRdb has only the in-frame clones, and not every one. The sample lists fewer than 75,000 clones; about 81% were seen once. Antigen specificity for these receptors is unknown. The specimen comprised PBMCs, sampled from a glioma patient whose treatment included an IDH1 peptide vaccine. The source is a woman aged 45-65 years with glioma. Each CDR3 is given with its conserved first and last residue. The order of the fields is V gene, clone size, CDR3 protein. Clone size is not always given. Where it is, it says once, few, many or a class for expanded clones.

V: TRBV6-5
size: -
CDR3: CASSVSTGRDGYTF

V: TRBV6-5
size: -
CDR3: CASRRTVSNQPQHF

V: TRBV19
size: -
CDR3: CASRGRPDLSYEQYF

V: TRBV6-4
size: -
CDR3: CASSERRPGPGNNEQFF

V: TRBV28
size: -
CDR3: CASMGRGYYEKLFF

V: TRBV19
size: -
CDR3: CASSVPGQGNQPQHF

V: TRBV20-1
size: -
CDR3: CSAWTDTEAFF

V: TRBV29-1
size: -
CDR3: CSVAAGGLQETQYF

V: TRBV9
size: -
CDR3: CASSVGASNQPQHF

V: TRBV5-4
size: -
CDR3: CASSLHPSGTNTGELFF

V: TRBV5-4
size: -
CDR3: CASSLGSLRETQYF

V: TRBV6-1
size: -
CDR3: CASSVWGRGTEAFF

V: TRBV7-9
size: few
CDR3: CASSLDWGGTEAFF

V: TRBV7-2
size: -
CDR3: CASSGLRNTEAFF

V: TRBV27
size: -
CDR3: CASSAPGFLYEQYF

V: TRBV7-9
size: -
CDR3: CASRDPNGDTQYF

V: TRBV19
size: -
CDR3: CASGTGEQFF

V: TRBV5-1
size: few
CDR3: CASSLKPGGQPQHF

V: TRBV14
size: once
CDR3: CASSQEPRVDTLVEQFF

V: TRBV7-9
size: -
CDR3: CASSNSADTQYF

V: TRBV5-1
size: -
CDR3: CASSSESPSVGSPLHF

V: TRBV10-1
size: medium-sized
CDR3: CASSTGDTGELFF

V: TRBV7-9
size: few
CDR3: CASSRRGRDNTEAFF

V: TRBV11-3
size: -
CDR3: CASSSRWGSSHEQYF

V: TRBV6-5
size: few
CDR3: CASSYSIDRDNLPLHF

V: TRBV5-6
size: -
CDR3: CASSFERGMKETQYF

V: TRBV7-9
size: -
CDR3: CASSFSGTAYGYTF

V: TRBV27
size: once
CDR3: CASSLGYNEQFF

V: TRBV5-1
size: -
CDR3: CASSPGLAGGQETQYF

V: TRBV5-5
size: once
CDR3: CASSLSVQHSGNTIYF

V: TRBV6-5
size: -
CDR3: CASRETQYF

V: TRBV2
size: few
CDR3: CASKMPSYNSPLHF

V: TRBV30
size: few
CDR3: CAWSPLGSTEAFF

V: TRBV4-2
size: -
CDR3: CASRGTVGSEAFF

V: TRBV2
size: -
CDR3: CASTGQGAGPLHF

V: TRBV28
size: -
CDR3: CASSPPGTEDEQYF

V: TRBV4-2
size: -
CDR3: CASSPHGETQYF

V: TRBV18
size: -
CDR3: CASSPNRDTEAFF

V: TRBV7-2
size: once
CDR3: CASSLDNSPLHF

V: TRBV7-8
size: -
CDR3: CASSPRGPFEAFF

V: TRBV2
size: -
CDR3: CASSDLTGALTEAFF

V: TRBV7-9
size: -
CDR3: CASSSKEGNEKLFF

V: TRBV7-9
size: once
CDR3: CASSLAGPSMGTEAFF

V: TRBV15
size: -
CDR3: CATSRSYGRRDRGTDTQYF

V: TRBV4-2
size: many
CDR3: CASSQDLSGGPTDTQYF

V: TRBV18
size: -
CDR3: CASSPNSAGNTF

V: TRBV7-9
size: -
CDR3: CASSPGLAGASEYF

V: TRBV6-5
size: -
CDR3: CASSYRGTNTEAFF

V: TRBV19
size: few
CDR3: CASLQGARRDTEAFF

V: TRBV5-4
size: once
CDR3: CASSLEFRNYGYTF

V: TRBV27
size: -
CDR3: CASSLDGGETQYF

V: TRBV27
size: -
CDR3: CASSLRGARDQPQHF

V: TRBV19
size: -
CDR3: CATSLTGGTDEQYF

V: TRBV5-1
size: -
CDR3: CASSLVGTSTDTQYF

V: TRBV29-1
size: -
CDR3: CSVIWTGASTDTQYF